Described below is a single TCR beta chain sequence and its context. Its antigen remains unknown. Data came from immunoSEQ multiplex PCR; TCRdb stores just in-frame clones and leaves some out. Here the sample spans approximately 12,000 clones, about three quarters being singletons. The CDR3 has 15 residues. The germline V gene encodes CDR1 SGHAT and CDR2 FQNNGV. V lost 2 bases, J lost 3 bases, and 14 bases lay in between. The data were obtained in a study of OX40 agonist ivuxolimab in advanced cancers. About the study: Among those enrolled, mean age was 60 years (range about 20 to 79) and about 81% were male. Regarding the study as a whole: At 0.1 to 3.0 mg/kg and by week 6, clonal expansion occurred in CD4+ and CD8+ blood T cells.

Anyone with autoimmune disease history or systemic immunosuppression was excluded. The source was CD4+ or CD8+ T cells sorted from blood, collected in a trial of the OX40 agonist ivuxolimab. This clonotype was sampled from an adult with an advanced solid tumor such as melanoma, head and neck, liver or kidney cancer. This chain links TRBV11-2 with TRBJ2-7, with D possibly TRBD2 on 6 matching bases. The CDR3 DNA sequence: TGTGCCAGCAGCTTACGGGAGCGGAGGCTCTACGAGCAGTACTTC. Encoded protein: CASSLRERRLYEQYF.